This entry lists 3 T cell receptor beta chains sequenced from one sample in a study of blood T cell repertoires in COVID-19 (dated by TCRdb to the early 2020s). Libraries were prepared through the immunoSEQ multiplex PCR assay. The source is immuneACCESS, and TCRdb retained only in-frame sequences with V and J called. Part of the clones is not carried over; for the studies checked, unresolved V genes explain less than half of this, and the remainder is unexplained. The sample records around 340,000 clones, approximately 86% of which are singletons. The top ten hold about 7% of the sample. The source material was peripheral blood. These TCRs come from a woman in her fifties or sixties with COVID-19, enrolled during active disease.

V gene TRBV6-5 combines with J gene TRBJ2-7; D might be TRBD1 (6 bases). CDR1 MNHEY and CDR2 SVGAGI come from the germline V gene. This CDR3 region has 14 residues. Trimming stripped 5 bases from V and 9 bases from J, with 20 bases between. CDR3 nucleotide sequence: TGTGCCAGCAGTAACGAGGGGGTAGAGATAGGGCAGTACTTC. This sequence encodes CASSNEGVEIGQYF.

This chain links TRBV10-1 with TRBJ1-1, with D uncertain. Germline V gene lookup returns CDR1 WNHNN and CDR2 SYGVQD (reference sequence). CDR3 length: 10 amino acids. CDR3 loop: CAGPNTEAFF. The CDR3 DNA follows: TGCGCTGGCCCGAACACTGAAGCTTTCTTT.

This CDR3 is CASSVELLYNEQFF. In DNA form, the CDR3 reads TGTGCCAGCAGCGTAGAACTCCTCTACAATGAGCAGTTCTTC. The gene calls are TRBV9 and TRBJ2-1; D not resolved. The CDR3 contains 14 residues. Germline values: CDR1 SGDLS, CDR2 YYNGEE. The ends were cut back, 0 bases at V and 3 bases at J, with 7 bases in the middle. The whole variable domain, remainder taken from reference TRBV9 and TRBJ2-1, is DSGVTQTPKHLITATGQRVTLRCSPRSGDLSVYWYQQSLDQGLQFLIQYYNGEERAKGNILERFSAQQFPDLHSELNLSSLELGDSALYFCASSVELLYNEQFFGPGTRLTVL.